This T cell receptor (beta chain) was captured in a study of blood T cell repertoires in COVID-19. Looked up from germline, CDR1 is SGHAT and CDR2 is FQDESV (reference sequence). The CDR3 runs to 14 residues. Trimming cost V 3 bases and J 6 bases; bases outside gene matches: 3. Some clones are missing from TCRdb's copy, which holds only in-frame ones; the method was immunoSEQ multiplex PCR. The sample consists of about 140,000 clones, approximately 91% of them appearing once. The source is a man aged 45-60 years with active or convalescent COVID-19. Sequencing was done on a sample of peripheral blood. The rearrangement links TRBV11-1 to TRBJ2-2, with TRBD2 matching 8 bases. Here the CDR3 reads CASSFGTRAGELFF. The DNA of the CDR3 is TGTGCCAGCAGCTTTGGGACTAGAGCCGGGGAGCTGTTTTTT.